The 31 T cell receptor beta chains listed next were all sequenced from one sample in a study of blood T cell repertoires in COVID-19. The table came from immunoSEQ multiplex PCR; TCRdb's copy has only in-frame clones and leaves some out. The data hold roughly 240,000 clones, with approximately 88% observed a single time. The specimen sequenced was PBMCs or T cells enriched from blood (not recorded which). Every receptor here comes from a woman aged 40 to 55 with acute COVID-19.

The J gene is TRBJ1-5, the V gene TRBV21-1. TRBV21-1 is a known pseudogene. CDR3 size: 16 residues. The CDR3 bases are TGTGCCAGCAGCAAAAGGGAGGGGTGGGTTCGGCAGCCCCAGCATTTT. Protein: CASSKREGWVRQPQHF.

The gene calls are TRBV29-1 and TRBJ2-4; 8 nucleotides match TRBD1. Germline CDR1 reads SQVTM; CDR2 reads ANQGSEA. Trimming at V came to 5 bases and at J to 4 bases, leaving 4 bases not matched to a gene. The CDR3 loop spans 13 amino acids. CDR3: CSVTGQGKNIQYF. CDR3 DNA sequence: TGCAGCGTTACCGGACAGGGAAAAAACATTCAGTACTTC.

V is TRBV4-1 and J is TRBJ2-1; TRBD1 agrees at 11 bases. CDR1 is MGHRA, CDR2 YSYEKL, per germline. This CDR3 is 15 amino acids long. After removal of 4 bases from V and 10 bases from J, the junction contained 9 bases not matched to a gene. CDR3 loop: CASSLRDRGFGEQFF. CDR3 DNA: TGCGCCAGCAGCCTCCGGGACAGGGGGTTTGGGGAGCAGTTCTTC.

The chain couples TRBV6-5 to TRBJ1-1, with TRBD1 matching 7 bases. Germline V gene sequence: CDR1 MNHEY, CDR2 SVGAGI. This CDR3 spans 15 amino acids. V was clipped by 0 bases and J by 4 bases; unmatched bases: 5. The CDR3 loop is CASSYSATGFTEAFF. The CDR3 DNA is TGTGCCAGCAGTTACTCGGCGACAGGGTTCACTGAAGCTTTCTTT.

The chain employs TRBV13 and TRBJ2-7; 10 bases match TRBD1. The junction had 2 bases not matched to a gene; V was cut back by 5 bases and J by 4 bases. The CDR3 spans 13 residues. Germline CDR1 and CDR2: PRHDT and FYEKMQ (reference sequence). For the CDR3, the DNA is TGTGCCAGCAGCCAGGACAGGGGGTACGAGCAGTACTTC. Its translation is CASSQDRGYEQYF.

This sequence joins TRBV7-8 and TRBJ2-1, with TRBD2 matching over 12 bases. From germline, CDR1 is SGHVS and CDR2 FQNEAQ. After removal of 5 bases from V and 2 bases from J, the junction contained 7 bases not matched to a gene. The CDR3 contains 17 residues. The CDR3 loop reads CASSATLAGGPYNEQFF. CDR3 nucleotides: TGTGCCAGCAGCGCCACACTAGCGGGAGGCCCCTACAATGAGCAGTTCTTC. The full variable domain, with the rest looked up from reference TRBV7-8 and TRBJ2-1, is GAGVSQSPRYKVAKRGQDVALRCDPISGHVSLFWYQQALGQGPEFLTYFQNEAQLDKSGLPSDRFFAERPEGSVSTLKIQRTQQEDSAVYLCASSATLAGGPYNEQFFGPGTRLTVL.

V usage is TRBV9 and J usage is TRBJ2-3; D is undetermined. Looked up from germline, CDR1 is SGDLS and CDR2 is YYNGEE. V was shortened by 2 bases and J by 1 base, with 5 bases between the two germline ends. This CDR3 comprises 13 residues. CDR3 sequence: CASSVQGTDTQYF. Written as DNA, the CDR3 is TGTGCCAGCAGCGTCCAGGGCACAGATACGCAGTATTTT.

The gene calls are TRBV5-1 and TRBJ2-3; D not certain. The CDR3 extends over 15 amino acids. V was pared by 0 bases and J by 3 bases, with 11 bases between. Germline values: CDR1 SGHRS, CDR2 YFSETQ. CDR3 loop: CASSLGRGKTDTQYF. The CDR3 nucleotides read TGCGCCAGCAGCTTGGGGCGAGGTAAAACAGATACGCAGTATTTT.

The rearrangement joins TRBV24-1 to TRBJ1-2; D gene uncertain. Germline V CDR1 and CDR2: KGHDR, SFDVKD. The CDR3 length is 14 residues. V gave up 4 bases and J gave up 2 bases, with 10 bases separating them. CDR3 sequence reads: CATSEGGPNYGYTF. For the CDR3, the DNA is TGTGCCACCAGTGAAGGAGGGCCCAACTATGGCTACACCTTC.

V is TRBV10-3 and J is TRBJ1-2, with no clear D. CDR1 and CDR2 (germline): ENHRY, SYGVKD. The CDR3 totals 10 residues. V lost 2 bases, J lost 10 bases, and 5 bases lay in between. This CDR3 is CAISERSYTF. CDR3 nucleotides: TGTGCCATCAGTGAGCGGTCCTACACCTTC.

Note on this clone: Other DNA sequences in this specimen translate into the identical CDR3. The genes are TRBV6-5 and TRBJ1-3, with D uncertain. V lost 0 bases and J lost 0, with 9 bases in between. The germline CDR1 and CDR2 sequences are MNHEY and SVGAGI. This CDR3 has 16 amino acids. CDR3 nucleotides: TGTGCCAGCAGTTACTCGAGGGCAAGCTCTGGAAACACCATATATTTT. Its protein is CASSYSRASSGNTIYF.

This sequence joins TRBV10-3 and TRBJ1-5, with D maybe TRBD1 (5 bases). The CDR3 consists of 14 residues. V gave up 3 bases and J gave up 7 bases, with 13 bases separating them. Germline-derived CDR1 and CDR2 are ENHRY and SYGVKD. The CDR3 loop reads CAISDGGGGQPQHF. The CDR3, as DNA: TGTGCCATCAGTGATGGGGGGGGAGGGCAGCCCCAGCATTTT.

The chain is built from TRBV19 and TRBJ2-5; 7 positions agree with TRBD1. After removal of 1 base from V and 0 bases from J, the junction contained 2 bases not matched to a gene. The CDR3 totals 15 residues. From germline, CDR1 is LNHDA and CDR2 SQIVND (reference sequence). The CDR3 sequence: CASSIGGTDQETQYF. The CDR3 region has the DNA TGTGCCAGTAGTATAGGGGGGACAGACCAAGAGACCCAGTACTTC. Full variable domain (rest looked up from reference TRBV19 and TRBJ2-5): DGGITQSPKYLFRKEGQNVTLSCEQNLNHDAMYWYRQDPGQGLRLIYYSQIVNDFQKGDIAEGYSVSREKKESFPLTVTSAQKNPTAFYLCASSIGGTDQETQYFGPGTRLLVL.

The chain has TRBV18 and TRBJ2-5, with a tentative D call TRBD1 (5 bases). The CDR3 contains 15 residues. Germline V gene data show CDR1 as KGHSH and CDR2 as LQKENI. V was shortened by 2 bases and J by 2 bases, with 12 bases between the two germline ends. Written as DNA, the CDR3 is TGTGCCAGCTCACCATGGGGCAGGGCACAAGAGACCCAGTACTTC. It codes for CASSPWGRAQETQYF.

Only one count was recorded for this clone. This chain joins TRBV5-5 and TRBJ2-4, with D perhaps TRBD2 (7 bases). The germline gives CDR1 SGHKS, CDR2 YYEKEE (reference sequence). The CDR3 totals 17 residues. Trimming shortened V by 6 bases and J by 1 base, and 20 bases separated the two germline ends. CDR3 sequence: CASNPEGGERAKNIQYF. DNA of the CDR3: TGTGCCAGCAACCCAGAGGGGGGGGAGCGGGCCAAAAACATTCAGTACTTC.

The chain uses TRBV5-4 and TRBJ2-3; D uncertain. Germline CDR1 and CDR2: SGHNT and YYREEE (reference sequence). The CDR3 is made up of 13 amino acids. Trimming cost V 4 bases and J 0 bases, with 6 bases left between them. The CDR3 DNA is TGTGCCAGCAGCCCGACAAGCACAGATACGCAGTATTTT. Protein product: CASSPTSTDTQYF.

The J gene is TRBJ2-5, the V gene TRBV5-4, with D possibly matching TRBD2 (6 bases). CDR3 length: 14 amino acids. V lost 7 bases to trimming and J lost 5 bases, with 18 bases between them. Germline CDR1 reads SGHNT; CDR2 reads YYREEE (reference sequence). In DNA, the CDR3 is TGTGCCAGCGGGTGGGGGGACCGAGGGGAGACCCAGTACTTC. Translation gives CASGWGDRGETQYF.

The chain links TRBV14 to TRBJ2-3; weak D call: TRBD2 (6 bases). Looked up from germline, CDR1 is SGHDN and CDR2 is FVKESK. The CDR3 sequence is 15 residues long. Trimming removed 2 bases at V and 0 bases at J, with 9 bases between. The CDR3 spells CASSQLGTSTDTQYF. The CDR3 DNA follows: TGTGCCAGCAGCCAACTGGGGACTAGCACAGATACGCAGTATTTT.

The J gene is TRBJ2-7, the V gene TRBV6-2 or TRBV6-3, with 9 positions matching TRBD1. CDR3 length equals 16 residues. CDR1 MNHEY and CDR2 SVGEGT come from the germline V gene. V gave up 3 bases and J gave up 3 bases; unmatched junction bases: 9. The CDR3 nucleotides read TGTGCCAGCAGTTATCAACCCGGGACAGGGAGCTACGAGCAGTACTTC. Translating gives CASSYQPGTGSYEQYF.

The chain links TRBV11-3 to TRBJ2-7, with D possibly matching TRBD2 (5 bases). V was cut by 4 bases and J by 7 bases, with 14 bases left in between. This CDR3 contains 13 residues. Germline V gene sequence: CDR1 SGHNT, CDR2 YENEEA. The CDR3 nucleotides are TGTGCCAGCAGCTCCGGGGTAACGTGGGAGCAGTACGTC. Protein product: CASSSGVTWEQYV.

The chain carries TRBV5-6 and TRBJ1-1; 7 positions agree with TRBD1. The germline gives CDR1 SGHDT, CDR2 YYEEEE. Trimming took 0 bases from V and 5 from J; bases not matched to a gene: 7. There are 15 residues in the CDR3. The DNA for the CDR3 is TGTGCCAGCAGCTTGGGTCCAGGGGGGAGTACTGAAGCTTTCTTT. This encodes CASSLGPGGSTEAFF.

This chain joins TRBV6-1 and TRBJ1-5, with a tentative D call TRBD1 (6 bases). Germline V lookup: CDR1 MNHNS, CDR2 SASEGT. Deletions cut 0 bases from V and 2 bases from J, with 11 bases between. This CDR3 has 16 amino acids. The CDR3 loop is CASSEATGRGNQPQHF. The CDR3 DNA reads TGTGCCAGCAGTGAAGCGACAGGTCGGGGCAATCAGCCCCAGCATTTT.

This sequence joins TRBV19 and TRBJ2-3; 9 positions match TRBD2. The CDR3 runs 17 residues. Germline V gene lookup returns CDR1 LNHDA and CDR2 SQIVND (reference sequence). V lost 6 bases, J lost 4 bases, and 14 bases stayed unmatched. CDR3 nucleotides: TGTGCCAGTAGCGCTCGCCGGGGGGGACTAGCCCCAGATACGCAGTATTTT. Translated, it gives CASSARRGGLAPDTQYF.

V and J are TRBV7-9 and TRBJ2-3; a weak D match, TRBD2 (5 bases). Germline V lookup: CDR1 SEHNR, CDR2 FQNEAQ (reference sequence). The CDR3 is 12 residues long. V lost 7 bases and J lost 5, with 10 bases in between. CDR3 region: CASIRGGDTQYF. In DNA form, the CDR3 reads TGTGCCAGCATCCGGGGTGGAGATACGCAGTATTTT. Using reference TRBV7-9 and TRBJ2-3 for the parts outside the CDR3, the full variable domain is DTGVSQNPRHKITKRGQNVTFRCDPISEHNRLYWYRQTLGQGPEFLTYFQNEAQLEKSRLLSDRFSAERPKGSFSTLEIQRTEQGDSAMYLCASIRGGDTQYFGPGTRLTVL.

V is TRBV4-2 and J is TRBJ1-6; 7 bases agree with TRBD1. Germline loops: CDR1 LGHNA, CDR2 YNFKEQ. The CDR3 has 15 residues. V lost 1 base and J lost 7; bases outside the gene matches: 4. CDR3: CASSQVLGGNSPLHF. CDR3 in DNA: TGTGCCAGCAGCCAAGTTTTAGGGGGCAATTCACCCCTCCACTTT.

The chain couples TRBV3-1 (or the pseudogene TRBV3-2) to TRBJ1-2, with 9 bases that match TRBD1. V was pared by 4 bases and J by 8 bases, with 8 bases of the junction left unmatched. The germline CDR1 and CDR2 sequences are LGHDT and YNNKEL (reference sequence). CDR3 size: 14 residues. CDR3 sequence: CASSLRGQGNGYTF. CDR3 nucleotide sequence: TGTGCCAGCAGCCTTCGGGGACAGGGTAACGGCTACACCTTC.

The V gene is TRBV30, the J gene TRBJ2-1; TRBD2 matches at 8 bases. The CDR3 totals 15 residues. Germline V gene lookup returns CDR1 GTSNPN and CDR2 SVGIG (reference sequence). The trim removed 0 bases at V and 2 bases at J, leaving 3 bases unmatched. CDR3 loop: CAWSVGRAPYNEQFF. The DNA of the CDR3 is TGTGCCTGGAGTGTCGGGAGGGCCCCCTACAATGAGCAGTTCTTC. The full variable domain, completed using reference TRBV30 and TRBJ2-1, is SQTIHQWPATLVQPVGSPLSLECTVEGTSNPNLYWYRQAAGRGLQLLFYSVGIGQISSEVPQNLSASRPQDRQFILSSKKLLLSDSGFYLCAWSVGRAPYNEQFFGPGTRLTVL.

The V and J genes are TRBV30 and TRBJ1-3; D gene ambiguous. CDR3 length equals 15 residues. Germline CDR1 reads GTSNPN; CDR2 reads SVGIG (reference sequence). V shed 1 base and J shed 0 bases, with 10 bases lying between them. CDR3 loop: CAWSADTYSGNTIYF. CDR3 coding DNA: TGTGCCTGGAGTGCTGACACCTACTCTGGAAACACCATATATTTT.

V gene TRBV5-6 combines with J gene TRBJ1-5; D might be TRBD1 (5 bases). The germline V gene has CDR1 SGHDT and CDR2 YYEEEE. The V end lost 2 bases, the J end lost 2 bases, and 14 bases lay between the germline ends. The CDR3 length is 16 residues. The CDR3 DNA reads TGTGCCAGCAGCTTAGGGGCGGGAGGGGGCAATCAGCCCCAGCATTTT. It is translated as CASSLGAGGGNQPQHF.

The CDR3 DNA is TGCGCCAGCAGCCCCTACCAGACAGCCAGGGCGTATGGCTACACCTTC. It is translated as CASSPYQTARAYGYTF. The chain is built from TRBV5-1 and TRBJ1-2; possible D gene TRBD1, 5 bases. The CDR3 loop spans 16 amino acids. The germline gives CDR1 SGHRS, CDR2 YFSETQ. V lost 4 bases, J lost 5 bases, and 21 bases lay in between.

The chain is built from TRBV19 and TRBJ2-1, with D unresolved. This CDR3 is built from 15 residues. Trimming cost V 7 bases and J 0 bases, with 13 bases left between them. Per germline, CDR1 LNHDA and CDR2 SQIVND (reference sequence). The CDR3, as DNA: TGTGCCAGTACCGCAGACCGGAGCTCCTACAATGAGCAGTTCTTC. This encodes CASTADRSSYNEQFF.